The 13 T cell receptor beta chains below were found in one sample sequenced in a study of T cell responses to AZD1222 COVID-19 vaccine. This table comes from immunoSEQ multiplex PCR, and its TCRdb copy is limited to in-frame clones, with some not included. The table records roughly 140,000 clones, roughly nine tenths of them present only once. Source: peripheral blood, taken after recovery from COVID-19. Every receptor here comes from an adult who had recovered from COVID-19.

V is TRBV9 and J is TRBJ1-2, with D unclear. The CDR3 is 14 amino acids. Germline loops: CDR1 SGDLS, CDR2 YYNGEE. Trimming stripped 0 bases from V and 3 bases from J, with 9 bases between. The DNA for the CDR3 is TGTGCCAGCAGCGTAGCGGCAGAGTACTATGGCTACACCTTC. Translation gives CASSVAAEYYGYTF.

J is TRBJ1-2 and V is TRBV27; maybe TRBD1 (6 bases). This CDR3 contains 14 residues. Germline V gives CDR1 MNHEY, CDR2 SMNVEV (reference sequence). V was trimmed by 6 bases and J by 4 bases, leaving 15 bases between them. CDR3 sequence (DNA): TGTGCCAGCAGCCCAGTTGGACAGTCCTATGGCTACACCTTC. Residues: CASSPVGQSYGYTF.

The V call is TRBV5-1, the J call TRBJ2-7, with D possibly TRBD2 on 6 matching bases. The CDR3 consists of 14 residues. Deletions cut 5 bases from V and 4 bases from J, with 16 bases between. Per the germline V gene, CDR1 is SGHRS and CDR2 is YFSETQ. CDR3 region: CASRRSGGAYEQYF. The CDR3 DNA sequence: TGCGCCAGCAGGAGGAGTGGCGGGGCATACGAGCAGTACTTC.

The chain has TRBV6-4 and TRBJ1-1, with no clear D. Germline-derived CDR1 and CDR2 are MRHNA and SNTAGT. V was clipped by 4 bases and J by 4 bases, with 13 bases between them. CDR3 length: 14 residues. The CDR3 sequence: CASSAGPRGTEAFF. CDR3 in DNA: TGTGCCAGCAGTGCCGGACCCCGGGGCACTGAAGCTTTCTTT.

V gene TRBV4-1 combines with J gene TRBJ1-2; TRBD1 is a possible D gene (6 bases). Between the trimmed V and J ends, which lost 4 bases and 3 bases, there was a span of 15 bases. The CDR3 is made up of 15 amino acids. Germline V lookup: CDR1 MGHRA, CDR2 YSYEKL. The CDR3 DNA follows: TGCGCCAGCAGCCTAACGACAGGTCCTGACTATGGCTACACCTTC. Its protein is CASSLTTGPDYGYTF.

The chain couples TRBV7-8 to TRBJ1-2; no definite D call. Deletions cut 5 bases from V and 0 bases from J, with 10 bases between. There are 14 residues in the CDR3. Germline V gene lookup returns CDR1 SGHVS and CDR2 FQNEAQ. As DNA, the CDR3 is TGTGCCAGCAGCACCAATCGACCTAACTATGGCTACACCTTC. Protein: CASSTNRPNYGYTF. Using reference TRBV7-8 and TRBJ1-2 for the parts outside the CDR3, the full variable domain is GAGVSQSPRYKVAKRGQDVALRCDPISGHVSLFWYQQALGQGPEFLTYFQNEAQLDKSGLPSDRFFAERPEGSVSTLKIQRTQQEDSAVYLCASSTNRPNYGYTFGSGTRLTVV.

The sample holds one count of this clone. The rearrangement links TRBV6-5 to TRBJ1-1; D call uncertain. This CDR3 has 15 residues. Germline CDR1 is MNHEY and CDR2 is SVGAGI. V gave up 5 bases and J gave up 2 bases, with 15 bases separating them. The CDR3 DNA is TGTGCCAGCAGTATACTAGGGAGGACCAACACTGAAGCTTTCTTT. Its protein product is CASSILGRTNTEAFF.

CDR3 amino acids: CASSSTRDRVSNQPQHF. CDR3 nucleotides: TGTGCCAGCAGCTCAACCCGGGACAGAGTTAGCAATCAGCCCCAGCATTTT. The rearrangement uses TRBV5-6 and TRBJ1-5; 7 positions match TRBD1. From germline, CDR1 is SGHDT and CDR2 YYEEEE. The CDR3 sequence is 17 residues long. Germline trimming cut 3 bases from V and 0 bases from J; bases unmatched to any gene: 9.

The CDR3 coding sequence is TGTGCCAGCAGCTTGGCTCAGGGGAGTAATTCACCCCTCCACTTT. As protein: CASSLAQGSNSPLHF. J is TRBJ1-6 and V is TRBV5-4; D possibly corresponds to TRBD1 (6 bases). Germline assignment: CDR1 SGHNT and CDR2 YYREEE (reference sequence). CDR3 size: 15 residues. V was cut by 0 bases and J by 6 bases, with 10 bases left in between.

The CDR3 region has the DNA TGTGCCAGCAGTCAACGGCCCTTCGACAGGGCTGGCTATGGCTACACCTTC. Translating it yields CASSQRPFDRAGYGYTF. J is TRBJ1-2 and V is TRBV6-2 or TRBV6-3; 7 positions agree with TRBD1. The J segment lost 4 bases and the V segment lost 5 bases, leaving 16 bases of the junction unmatched. The CDR3 sequence is 17 residues long. The V gene's germline CDR1 is MNHEY and CDR2 SVGEGT.

This clone was counted a few times. This CDR3 reads CASSFSGSPNSPLHF. The CDR3 DNA is TGTGCCAGCAGCTTCTCCGGGTCTCCCAATTCACCCCTCCACTTT. This chain joins TRBV7-9 and TRBJ1-6; no firm D call. This CDR3 spans 15 amino acids. V gave up 3 bases and J gave up 7 bases, with 13 bases separating them. The germline gives CDR1 SEHNR, CDR2 FQNEAQ (reference sequence).

V and J are TRBV19 and TRBJ1-2, with D maybe TRBD1 (5 bases). Trimming removed 1 base at V and 7 bases at J, with 13 bases between. This CDR3 region has 14 residues. Germline V gene lookup returns CDR1 LNHDA and CDR2 SQIVND (reference sequence). CDR3 nucleotides: TGTGCCAGTAGTATAGCGGGACGCCCTCCTGGCTACACCTTC. This encodes CASSIAGRPPGYTF.

The genes are TRBV18 and TRBJ1-1; D remains unclear. The V gene's germline CDR1 is KGHSH and CDR2 LQKENI. This CDR3 is 13 amino acids long. V dropped 9 bases and J dropped 1 base, with 12 bases sitting between them. CDR3 in DNA: TGTGCCAGTCGAGGGCAGTCGAACACTGAAGCTTTCTTT. Translating gives CASRGQSNTEAFF.